Listed here is a single T cell receptor beta chain. The entry originates in a study of T cell changes during pregnancy in multiple sclerosis. Germline assignment: CDR1 SGHDT and CDR2 YYEEEE. Trimming left V 2 bases short and J 2 bases short, with 13 bases between. The CDR3 loop spans 15 amino acids. Produced via immunoSEQ multiplex PCR; TCRdb's table is partial and in-frame only. The sample lists around 88,000 clones; 91% were seen once. J is TRBJ1-1 and V is TRBV5-6; D is ambiguous. Sequenced here: peripheral blood, sampled in the first trimester of pregnancy. This TCR was recovered from a female donor with multiple sclerosis, enrolled in a pregnancy study. The CDR3 region is CASSLNGLLNTEAFF. CDR3 DNA sequence: TGTGCCAGCAGCTTAAATGGACTTCTAAACACTGAAGCTTTCTTT.